The T cell receptor (beta chain) under discussion was sequenced for a study of T-cell reconstitution after alpha-beta-depleted transplantation in children. Unique molecular identifiers were incorporated into the prepared TCRbeta library. From the PCR reads, TCRdb called clonotypes with MiXCR, one entry per CDR3 protein. The sample lists under 350,000 distinct CDR3 sequences, 9.9% occurring once. V gave up 0 bases and J gave up 4 bases, with 11 bases separating them. In germline, CDR1 is SGHNT, CDR2 YYREEE (reference sequence). The length of the CDR3 is 15 residues. The sequencing here drew on PBMCs from the stem cell graft donor, taken from the stem cell graft. The TCR was taken from a human donor who donated a stem cell graft to a child with SCID. This rearrangement joins TRBV5-4 to TRBJ2-1; weak D call: TRBD2 (7 bases). The CDR3, as DNA: TGTGCCAGCAGCTTGGGCGGGGGCTGGTACAATGAGCAGTTCTTC. Protein sequence: CASSLGGGWYNEQFF.